The 15 T cell receptor beta chains below were found in one sample sequenced in a study of radiotherapy plus CTLA-4 blockade in lung cancer. The protocol was immunoSEQ multiplex PCR, while the TCRdb copy is restricted to in-frame clones and leaves out a portion. The repertoire holds 75,000 to 100,000 clones, 85% to 90% seen once, with 4.5% to 6% in the top ten. The material sequenced was peripheral blood, taken from a patient treated with radiotherapy plus ipilimumab. These receptors originate from a human donor with non-small cell lung cancer that progressed on radiotherapy plus ipilimumab.

The gene calls are TRBV4-2 and TRBJ1-5; TRBD1 agrees at 8 bases. This CDR3 contains 16 residues. Germline V gene sequence: CDR1 LGHNA, CDR2 YNFKEQ. The V and J ends lost 0 bases and 5 bases, in that order; junction bases with no gene match: 6. The CDR3 sequence is CASSQEPGQGDQPQHF. DNA of the CDR3: TGTGCCAGCAGCCAAGAGCCCGGACAGGGAGATCAGCCCCAGCATTTT.

The chain recombines TRBV27 with TRBJ1-5; TRBD1 aligns across 7 bases. The CDR3 totals 16 residues. The V segment lost 5 bases and the J segment 7 bases; nucleotides outside the gene matches: 14. Germline V gene lookup returns CDR1 MNHEY and CDR2 SMNVEV (reference sequence). This CDR3 is CASSTHRGNGVQPQHF. In DNA form, the CDR3 reads TGTGCCAGCAGTACGCACAGGGGAAACGGGGTGCAGCCCCAGCATTTT.

This chain links TRBV7-3 with TRBJ2-5; no reliable D call. The CDR3 extends over 14 amino acids. The V and J ends lost 1 base and 5 bases respectively, with 11 bases between them. CDR1 is SGHTA and CDR2 is FQGTGA in the germline V gene. CDR3 amino acids: CASSLNSASETQYF. The CDR3 nucleotides read TGTGCCAGCAGCTTAAACTCCGCCTCGGAGACCCAGTACTTC.

V is TRBV15 and J is TRBJ2-2; 8 positions agree with TRBD1. The CDR3 runs to 14 residues. Germline V gene lookup returns CDR1 LNHNV and CDR2 YYDKDF (reference sequence). V dropped 1 base and J dropped 7; count of bases not matched to a gene: 2. The CDR3 bases are TGTGCCACCAGCAGAGGGGGGACAGGCGGGGAGCTGTTTTTT. It codes for CATSRGGTGGELFF.

The chain recombines TRBV7-9 with TRBJ2-5, with 7 bases identical to TRBD2. Trimming took 0 bases from V and 2 from J; bases not matched to a gene: 3. In germline, CDR1 is SEHNR, CDR2 FQNEAQ (reference sequence). The CDR3 totals 15 residues. CDR3 region: CASSLALAPQETQYF. DNA for the CDR3: TGTGCCAGCAGCTTAGCACTAGCGCCACAAGAGACCCAGTACTTC. Complete variable domain (other parts from reference TRBV7-9 and TRBJ2-5): DTGVSQNPRHKITKRGQNVTFRCDPISEHNRLYWYRQTLGQGPEFLTYFQNEAQLEKSRLLSDRFSAERPKGSFSTLEIQRTEQGDSAMYLCASSLALAPQETQYFGPGTRLLVL.

The chain has TRBV12-5 and TRBJ2-7; D possibly uses TRBD1 or TRBD2 (6 bases each). The CDR3 is made up of 14 amino acids. V was clipped by 1 base and J by 2 bases, with 9 bases between them. CDR1 and CDR2 from the germline V gene are LGHNT and FRNRAP. CDR3 region: CASGLEGGPYEQYF. CDR3 DNA sequence: TGTGCTAGTGGTTTGGAGGGGGGCCCCTACGAGCAGTACTTC.

The chain is built from TRBV6-6 and TRBJ2-2; D unresolved. The germline gives CDR1 MNHNY, CDR2 SVGAGI (reference sequence). The V end was cut by 0 bases, the J end by 5 bases, with 7 bases between. This CDR3 region has 14 residues. CDR3 nucleotide sequence: TGTGCCAGCAGTTACTCGACCGGGACCGGGGAGCTGTTTTTT. This translates into CASSYSTGTGELFF.

The table lists this clone with a count of one. The chain couples TRBV19 to TRBJ1-1; tentatively, D is TRBD1 (5 bases). Germline V gene sequence: CDR1 LNHDA, CDR2 SQIVND (reference sequence). The V gene lost 6 bases and the J gene lost 0 bases, with 8 bases spanning the gap. This CDR3 has 13 amino acids. The CDR3 bases are TGTGCCAGTAGAGGGGTCATGAACACTGAAGCTTTCTTT. Translated: CASRGVMNTEAFF.

The chain combines TRBV9 with TRBJ1-3; D may be TRBD1 (5 bases). Trimming shortened V by 4 bases and J by 0 bases, and 11 bases separated the two germline ends. From germline, CDR1 is SGDLS and CDR2 YYNGEE. This CDR3 comprises 15 residues. This chain's CDR3 is CASSLRANSGNTIYF. The CDR3, as DNA: TGTGCCAGCAGCCTCAGGGCAAACTCTGGAAACACCATATATTTT.

The chain carries TRBV4-2 and TRBJ2-5; D not resolved. Germline V CDR1 and CDR2: LGHNA, YNFKEQ. The CDR3 consists of 13 residues. V was shortened by 1 base and J by 5 bases, with 8 bases between the two germline ends. The CDR3 DNA is TGTGCCAGCAGCCAAGGCATGTTCGAGACCCAGTACTTC. Amino acids: CASSQGMFETQYF.

The chain joins TRBV5-1 to TRBJ2-1, with no clear D. The CDR3 totals 14 residues. The V end lost 2 bases, the J end lost 5 bases, and 11 bases lay between the germline ends. Germline-derived CDR1 and CDR2 are SGHRS and YFSETQ. CDR3 loop: CASSFKALDNEQFF. CDR3 nucleotides: TGCGCCAGCAGCTTTAAGGCCCTTGACAATGAGCAGTTCTTC. The complete variable domain, with remaining parts taken from reference TRBV5-1 and TRBJ2-1, reads KAGVTQTPRYLIKTRGQQVTLSCSPISGHRSVSWYQQTPGQGLQFLFEYFSETQRNKGNFPGRFSGRQFSNSRSEMNVSTLELGDSALYLCASSFKALDNEQFFGPGTRLTVL.

The chain joins TRBV7-6 to TRBJ1-1, with 9 bases fitting TRBD1. The J segment lost 10 bases and the V segment lost 1 base, leaving 7 bases of the junction unmatched. This CDR3 is built from 14 residues. CDR1 is SGHVS, CDR2 FNYEAQ, per germline. The CDR3 region has the DNA TGTGCCAGCAGCTTAGAGACAGGGGGTCTTGGAGCTTTCTTT. Translated: CASSLETGGLGAFF.

This clone was seen a single time. The genes are TRBV5-1 and TRBJ2-3; TRBD2 agrees at 7 bases. Germline V gene lookup returns CDR1 SGHRS and CDR2 YFSETQ. Losses at the gene ends were 4 bases for V and 7 bases for J; bases not matched to a gene: 9. The CDR3 is 14 amino acids. In DNA form, the CDR3 reads TGCGCCAGCAGCCCGGGGGTAAGCGGGAATACGCAGTATTTT. Translating it yields CASSPGVSGNTQYF.

The rearrangement links TRBV18 to TRBJ2-2; the D call may be TRBD1 or TRBD2 (5 bases each). Deletions cut 6 bases from V and 4 bases from J, with 12 bases between. This CDR3 contains 14 residues. Germline-derived CDR1 and CDR2 are KGHSH and LQKENI. The CDR3 loop reads CASSGDRSTGELFF. The CDR3 DNA follows: TGTGCCAGCTCCGGGGACCGAAGCACCGGGGAGCTGTTTTTT.

In regard to this clone: One junction end disagrees with the germline gene, perhaps due to a read error. J is TRBJ1-2 and V is TRBV6-6, with D possibly matching TRBD1 (6 bases). CDR3 size: 16 residues. Germline V gives CDR1 MNHNY, CDR2 SVGAGI (reference sequence). Written as DNA, the CDR3 is TGTGCCAACAGTGCCTACAATACAGGGAATAGCTATGGCTACACCTTC. Translated: CANSAYNTGNSYGYTF.